The 24 T cell receptor beta chains in this list originate from one sample, sequenced in a study of long-term antiretroviral therapy in people with HIV. They ran version v3.0 of the immunoSEQ assay at survey level. This table comes from immunoSEQ multiplex PCR, and its TCRdb copy is limited to in-frame clones, with some not included. The sample holds 30,000 to 40,000 clones, roughly 85% seen once. Sequenced material: unsorted PBMCs, taken 0.4 years before starting antiretroviral therapy. The receptor source for this set is a man between 18 and 29 years old with HIV.

This clone has just one count. The rearrangement uses TRBV29-1 and TRBJ2-7; 11 positions agree with TRBD2. Germline values: CDR1 SQVTM, CDR2 ANQGSEA. The CDR3 has 13 amino acids. J gave up 3 bases and V 5 bases, and 3 bases lay outside the gene matches. DNA of the CDR3: TGCAGCGTTACGACTAGCGGGAACTACGAGCAGTACTTC. It specifies CSVTTSGNYEQYF.

This chain connects TRBV5-1 to TRBJ1-2, with D perhaps matching TRBD1 (5 bases). This CDR3 contains 14 residues. Germline V CDR1 and CDR2: SGHRS, YFSETQ. V lost 4 bases to trimming and J lost 4 bases, with 14 bases between them. CDR3 residues: CASSPAVGGYGYTF. CDR3 DNA sequence: TGCGCCAGCAGCCCGGCAGTGGGGGGCTATGGCTACACCTTC.

This chain joins TRBV27 and TRBJ1-3, with D perhaps matching TRBD1 (6 bases). The germline gives CDR1 MNHEY, CDR2 SMNVEV (reference sequence). The V gene lost 5 bases and the J gene lost 0 bases, with 14 bases spanning the gap. The CDR3 runs to 16 residues. The CDR3 coding sequence is TGTGCCAGCAGTCTAGGGGGACCTATCTCTGGAAACACCATATATTTT. Its protein product is CASSLGGPISGNTIYF.

The J gene is TRBJ2-6, the V gene TRBV2; unclear D gene. The length of the CDR3 is 17 residues. Trimming removed 1 base at V and 4 bases at J, with 14 bases between. From germline, CDR1 is SNHLY and CDR2 FYNNEI. The CDR3 loop is CASSEGERTRGANVLTF. In DNA, the CDR3 is TGTGCCAGCAGTGAAGGAGAGAGAACGAGAGGGGCCAACGTCCTGACTTTC. Looking up the rest from reference TRBV2 and TRBJ2-6 gives the full variable domain: EPEVTQTPSHQVTQMGQEVILRCVPISNHLYFYWYRQILGQKVEFLVSFYNNEISEKSEIFDDQFSVERPDGSNFTLKIRSTKLEDSAMYFCASSEGERTRGANVLTFGAGSRLTVL.

This chain joins TRBV29-1 and TRBJ1-1; the D is unclear. V dropped 2 bases and J dropped 1 base, with 2 bases sitting between them. Germline CDR1 SQVTM, CDR2 ANQGSEA. There are 11 residues in the CDR3. The CDR3 coding sequence is TGCAGCGTTGAACCGAACACTGAAGCTTTCTTT. Translated: CSVEPNTEAFF.

The rearrangement links TRBV29-1 to TRBJ2-7; tentatively, D is TRBD1 or TRBD2 (5 bases each). In germline, CDR1 is SQVTM, CDR2 ANQGSEA. Trimming took off 4 bases at V and 2 bases at J, with 12 bases between the two ends. The CDR3 spans 13 residues. CDR3 protein: CSVGWDGPYEQYF. CDR3 sequence (DNA): TGCAGCGTTGGTTGGGACGGTCCCTACGAGCAGTACTTC.

The chain uses TRBV30 and TRBJ2-7; 8 bases map to TRBD1. J was trimmed by 2 bases and V by 5 bases; bases with no gene match: 8. The CDR3 loop spans 14 amino acids. Looked up from germline, CDR1 is GTSNPN and CDR2 is SVGIG (reference sequence). In DNA form, the CDR3 reads TGTGCCTGGCGATTGACAGGGGCGGCCTACGAGCAGTACTTC. It is translated as CAWRLTGAAYEQYF.

This clone was picked up one time. The CDR3 loop is CASSSTLSGTGAYNEQFF. CDR3 DNA sequence: TGTGCCAGCAGTTCTACCCTATCCGGGACAGGGGCCTACAATGAGCAGTTCTTC. The chain joins TRBV27 to TRBJ2-1, with 10 bases lining up with TRBD1. After removal of 4 bases from V and 2 bases from J, the junction contained 11 bases not matched to a gene. Looked up from germline, CDR1 is MNHEY and CDR2 is SMNVEV (reference sequence). This CDR3 spans 18 amino acids.

This clone has a handful of counts. The rearrangement joins TRBV6-1 to TRBJ1-2, with D unclear. Trimming took 2 bases from V and 4 from J, leaving 8 bases between them. This CDR3 spans 13 amino acids. Germline V gene sequence: CDR1 MNHNS, CDR2 SASEGT. The DNA of the CDR3 is TGTGCCAGCAGTGAACTAGGCCCCTATGGCTACACCTTC. Protein sequence: CASSELGPYGYTF.

This chain links TRBV9 with TRBJ2-1; D uncertain. The germline V gene encodes CDR1 SGDLS and CDR2 YYNGEE. CDR3 length: 13 residues. Trimming cost V 2 bases and J 1 base, with 4 bases left between them. The CDR3 DNA follows: TGTGCCAGCAGCGTCGGATCCTACAATGAGCAGTTCTTC. Translating gives CASSVGSYNEQFF. Full variable domain (missing parts from reference TRBV9 and TRBJ2-1): DSGVTQTPKHLITATGQRVTLRCSPRSGDLSVYWYQQSLDQGLQFLIQYYNGEERAKGNILERFSAQQFPDLHSELNLSSLELGDSALYFCASSVGSYNEQFFGPGTRLTVL.

The chain couples TRBV11-2 to TRBJ1-1; 7 bases line up with TRBD1. In germline, CDR1 is SGHAT, CDR2 FQNNGV. V was clipped by 5 bases and J by 3 bases; unmatched bases: 9. The CDR3 sequence is 15 residues long. The chain's CDR3 is CASSPDRVGDTEAFF. The CDR3 region has the DNA TGTGCCAGCAGCCCCGACAGGGTGGGTGACACTGAAGCTTTCTTT.

The CDR3 here is CASSAGRTSGNTIYF. The CDR3 nucleotides read TGTGCCAGCAGTGCGGGACGTACCTCTGGAAACACCATATATTTT. The chain combines TRBV6-5 with TRBJ1-3; maybe TRBD1 (5 bases). Germline values: CDR1 MNHEY, CDR2 SVGAGI. This CDR3 is built from 15 residues. Between the trimmed V and J ends, which lost 5 bases and 0 bases, there was a span of 11 bases.

V is TRBV7-2 and J is TRBJ1-5; 7 nucleotides match TRBD1. The V segment lost 5 bases and the J segment 7 bases; nucleotides outside the gene matches: 11. The CDR3 totals 15 residues. Germline V CDR1 and CDR2: SGHTA, FQGNSA. The CDR3: CASSPEAGGRQPQHF. CDR3 in DNA: TGTGCCAGCAGCCCCGAGGCAGGGGGACGACAGCCCCAGCATTTT.

The V and J genes are TRBV4-1 and TRBJ2-6, with TRBD1 identical over 7 bases. V dropped 2 bases and J dropped 4; count of bases not matched to a gene: 8. This CDR3 comprises 17 residues. Germline CDR1 MGHRA, CDR2 YSYEKL. Written as DNA, the CDR3 is TGCGCCAGCAGCCAACAAGACAGGGTTGGCGGGGCCAACGTCCTGACTTTC. Its protein is CASSQQDRVGGANVLTF.

In DNA, the CDR3 is TGTGCCAGCAGCAGCCCTGGGGCCAACGTCCTGACTTTC. This sequence encodes CASSSPGANVLTF. The chain has TRBV4-2 and TRBJ2-6; D ambiguous. There are 13 residues in the CDR3. V lost 5 bases and J 2 bases, leaving 4 bases between the germline ends. CDR1 is LGHNA and CDR2 is YNFKEQ in the germline V gene.

This chain joins TRBV13 and TRBJ2-1; 11 bases are a match to TRBD2. Germline V gene data show CDR1 as PRHDT and CDR2 as FYEKMQ (reference sequence). The V gene end was trimmed by 5 bases and the J gene end by 8 bases; junction bases not matched to a gene: 11. The CDR3 length is 16 residues. The CDR3 coding sequence is TGTGCCAGCAGCATCAGCCTACTAGCGGGAGTGGATGAGCAGTTCTTC. This translates into CASSISLLAGVDEQFF. Using reference TRBV13 and TRBJ2-1 for the parts outside the CDR3, the full variable domain is AAGVIQSPRHLIKEKRETATLKCYPIPRHDTVYWYQQGPGQDPQFLISFYEKMQSDKGSIPDRFSAQQFSDYHSELNMSSLELGDSALYFCASSISLLAGVDEQFFGPGTRLTVL.

The V call is TRBV19, the J call TRBJ2-1; possible D gene TRBD2, 5 bases. The V end lost 3 bases, the J end lost 8 bases, and 8 bases lay between the germline ends. The CDR3 extends over 12 amino acids. CDR1 and CDR2 (germline): LNHDA, SQIVND (reference sequence). As DNA, the CDR3 is TGTGCCAGTAGTATGACTATCTATGAGCAGTTCTTC. The encoded protein is CASSMTIYEQFF.

The chain combines TRBV28 with TRBJ2-7; 12 bases map to TRBD2. Unmatched junction bases numbered 10, after V lost 6 bases and J lost 7 bases. The CDR3 sequence is 15 residues long. Germline values: CDR1 MDHEN, CDR2 SYDVKM. As DNA, the CDR3 is TGTGCCAGCAGCCCCGGACTAGCGGGGCGTGGGGAGCAGTACTTC. Translated, it gives CASSPGLAGRGEQYF.

The J gene is TRBJ2-1, the V gene TRBV5-1; possibly TRBD1 for D (5 bases). V was shortened by 0 bases and J by 4 bases, with 8 bases between the two germline ends. From germline, CDR1 is SGHRS and CDR2 YFSETQ. This CDR3 comprises 14 residues. The CDR3 reads CASSLAQVYNEQFF. The CDR3 nucleotides read TGCGCCAGCAGCTTGGCACAGGTTTACAATGAGCAGTTCTTC. The entire variable domain, with the rest obtained from reference TRBV5-1 and TRBJ2-1, is as follows: KAGVTQTPRYLIKTRGQQVTLSCSPISGHRSVSWYQQTPGQGLQFLFEYFSETQRNKGNFPGRFSGRQFSNSRSEMNVSTLELGDSALYLCASSLAQVYNEQFFGPGTRLTVL.

J is TRBJ2-2 and V is TRBV6-1; unclear D gene. CDR1 is MNHNS, CDR2 SASEGT, per germline. V lost 2 bases and J 0 bases, leaving 7 bases between the germline ends. The CDR3 sequence is 15 residues long. The CDR3 here is CASSEYQTNTGELFF. The CDR3 DNA is TGTGCCAGCAGTGAATACCAGACGAACACCGGGGAGCTGTTTTTT.

V usage is TRBV27 and J usage is TRBJ2-3, with TRBD2 as a possible D gene (5 bases). This CDR3 spans 16 amino acids. Germline CDR1 is MNHEY and CDR2 is SMNVEV (reference sequence). The germline V and J ends were trimmed by 5 bases and 0 bases, with 15 bases remaining between them. CDR3 amino acids: CASSLGLIYSTDTQYF. The CDR3 DNA is TGTGCCAGCAGTCTCGGACTCATCTATAGCACAGATACGCAGTATTTT.

This chain connects TRBV14 to TRBJ1-1; D might be TRBD1 (6 bases). This CDR3 has 15 residues. Germline CDR1 and CDR2: SGHDN and FVKESK. Trimming stripped 0 bases from V and 2 bases from J, with 10 bases between. CDR3 region: CASSQEVGGNTEAFF. The CDR3 coding sequence is TGTGCCAGCAGCCAAGAAGTGGGGGGCAACACTGAAGCTTTCTTT.

The chain is built from TRBV30 and TRBJ1-5, with D uncertain. V dropped 2 bases and J dropped 4 bases, with 6 bases sitting between them. The CDR3 is 12 residues long. Germline V gene sequence: CDR1 GTSNPN, CDR2 SVGIG (reference sequence). CDR3 sequence reads: CAWSLRNQPQHF. The CDR3 DNA reads as TGTGCCTGGAGTCTCAGAAATCAGCCCCAGCATTTT.

Comments on this clone: At the DNA level, this CDR3 is encoded by other sequences in the same sample as well. The CDR3 bases are TGTGCCAGCAGCGTAGGGACTAGCCAAGGAGATACGCAGTATTTT. Translated, it gives CASSVGTSQGDTQYF. The chain employs TRBV9 and TRBJ2-3, with 8 bases that match TRBD2. Trimming took 0 bases from V and 5 from J; bases not matched to a gene: 5. The germline CDR1 and CDR2 sequences are SGDLS and YYNGEE. The CDR3 consists of 15 residues.